These 24 T cell receptor beta chains were all obtained from the same sample, sequenced in a study of blood T cell repertoires in COVID-19. Method: immunoSEQ multiplex PCR; TCRdb's copy keeps in-frame clones and lacks some. The sample gives 150,000 or so clones, roughly 86% of which show up once; around 15% is in the top ten. The sequenced sample consisted of peripheral blood. The receptors come from a human donor with acute or convalescent COVID-19. The donor label of this sample is uncertain.

V usage is TRBV3-1 (or the pseudogene TRBV3-2) and J usage is TRBJ1-2, with 8 bases identical to TRBD1. This CDR3 spans 14 amino acids. V trimming: 1 base; J trimming: 6 bases; junction bases outside the gene matches: 4. Germline V gives CDR1 LGHDT, CDR2 YNNKEL (reference sequence). DNA of the CDR3: TGTGCCAGCAGCCAAGGCTCGACAGGGGATGGCTACACCTTC. As protein: CASSQGSTGDGYTF.

This chain joins TRBV5-1 and TRBJ2-3; 8 nucleotides line up with TRBD2. This CDR3 has 16 amino acids. With 1 base clipped from V and 6 bases from J, the junction kept 10 bases outside the gene matches. Looked up from germline, CDR1 is SGHRS and CDR2 is YFSETQ. As DNA, the CDR3 is TGCGCCAGCAGCTTGTCGGTCGGGGGGGCTGCGGATACGCAGTATTTT. It translates to CASSLSVGGAADTQYF.

The rearrangement joins TRBV7-9 to TRBJ2-7, with a tentative D call TRBD1 (6 bases). The length of the CDR3 is 15 residues. V was shortened by 9 bases and J by 7 bases, with 25 bases between the two germline ends. Germline V gene sequence: CDR1 SEHNR, CDR2 FQNEAQ (reference sequence). The CDR3 sequence is CASEERPGQPREQYF. For the CDR3, the DNA is TGTGCCAGTGAGGAAAGACCCGGACAGCCAAGGGAGCAGTACTTC.

This chain joins TRBV18 and TRBJ2-3; 8 nucleotides match TRBD2. Per germline, CDR1 KGHSH and CDR2 LQKENI. CDR3 length: 18 residues. With V trimmed by 1 base and J by 3 bases, 12 bases remained unmatched. The CDR3 sequence: CASSPRVAGGQMTDTQYF. The DNA of the CDR3 is TGTGCCAGCTCACCACGCGTTGCGGGGGGTCAGATGACAGATACGCAGTATTTT.

This clone turned up a few times. The chain combines TRBV30 with TRBJ1-2, with D possibly being TRBD1 (6 bases). CDR1 and CDR2 (germline): GTSNPN, SVGIG (reference sequence). V lost 1 base and J 8 bases, leaving 11 bases between the germline ends. The CDR3 has 12 amino acids. In DNA, the CDR3 is TGTGCCTGGAGTGAGGTAGGGGGAGGCTACACCTTC. It translates to CAWSEVGGGYTF.

This sequence joins TRBV25-1 and TRBJ1-4; 8 bases match TRBD1. Germline V lookup: CDR1 MGHDK, CDR2 SYGVNS. J was trimmed by 5 bases and V by 0 bases; bases with no gene match: 8. This CDR3 has 17 residues. The CDR3 spells CASSEYRRTGSNEKLFF. The DNA of the CDR3 is TGTGCCAGCAGTGAATACAGACGGACAGGGAGCAATGAAAAACTGTTTTTT.

J is TRBJ2-1 and V is TRBV10-3; 8 nucleotides match TRBD2. Trimming cost V 0 bases and J 5 bases; bases outside gene matches: 3. The CDR3 covers 15 residues. Germline V gene data show CDR1 as ENHRY and CDR2 as SYGVKD. CDR3 nucleotides: TGTGCCATCAGTGAGTCGCGGGGGGAAAACAATGAGCAGTTCTTC. Translated, it gives CAISESRGENNEQFF.

The rearrangement joins TRBV7-2 to TRBJ1-5; 8 bases align to TRBD1. The V segment lost 4 bases and the J segment 5 bases; nucleotides outside the gene matches: 7. This CDR3 has 15 residues. Germline lookup yields CDR1 SGHTA and CDR2 FQGNSA. The CDR3 sequence is CASSSEDRGYQPQHF. The CDR3 DNA reads as TGTGCCAGCAGCTCCGAAGACAGGGGTTATCAGCCCCAGCATTTT.

The rearrangement uses TRBV19 and TRBJ1-4; possibly TRBD1 for D (6 bases). The V end lost 5 bases, the J end lost 4 bases, and 8 bases lay between the germline ends. Looked up from germline, CDR1 is LNHDA and CDR2 is SQIVND (reference sequence). This CDR3 spans 13 amino acids. For the CDR3, the DNA is TGTGCCAGTAGTGGACAGCATAATGAAAAACTGTTTTTT. This sequence encodes CASSGQHNEKLFF.

This clone appeared a single time. The chain is built from TRBV3-1 (or the pseudogene TRBV3-2) and TRBJ2-7; TRBD1 agrees at 11 bases. Germline lookup yields CDR1 LGHDT and CDR2 YNNKEL (reference sequence). With 7 bases clipped from V and 6 bases from J, the junction kept 11 bases outside the gene matches. This CDR3 comprises 15 residues. The CDR3 DNA reads TGTGCCAGCACAGTAGGGACAGGGGGAATAGGCGAGCAGTACTTC. Translation gives CASTVGTGGIGEQYF.

The chain combines TRBV6-2 or TRBV6-3 with TRBJ1-2, with D unresolved. Germline V gene data show CDR1 as MNHEY and CDR2 as SVGEGT. CDR3 length: 15 residues. V was cut by 6 bases and J by 2 bases, with 16 bases left in between. The CDR3 DNA reads as TGTGCCAGCAGCCTCTATAGAGGGCAAAACTATGGCTACACCTTC. This translates into CASSLYRGQNYGYTF.

This clone was recorded a few times. This chain joins TRBV19 and TRBJ1-1, with 10 bases that match TRBD1. Germline CDR1 reads LNHDA; CDR2 reads SQIVND (reference sequence). The CDR3 contains 16 residues. The junction had 12 bases not matched to a gene; V was cut back by 5 bases and J by 6 bases. The DNA for the CDR3 is TGTGCCAGTAGTCACCTACCGGGACAGGGGACCTCTGAAGCTTTCTTT. Its translation is CASSHLPGQGTSEAFF.

The V and J genes are TRBV7-2 and TRBJ1-5; possible D gene TRBD1, 5 bases. Germline CDR1 SGHTA, CDR2 FQGNSA. V dropped 5 bases and J dropped 3 bases, with 14 bases sitting between them. This CDR3 comprises 15 residues. The CDR3 loop reads CASSLTQGNNQPQHF. CDR3 in DNA: TGTGCCAGCAGCCTCACCCAGGGAAACAATCAGCCCCAGCATTTT.

V is TRBV25-1 and J is TRBJ2-7; 12 bases agree with TRBD1. The CDR3 consists of 12 residues. Germline loops: CDR1 MGHDK, CDR2 SYGVNS. V shed 9 bases and J 8 bases; nucleotides not matched to a gene: 5. The CDR3 region is CARHGTGGKQYF. In DNA, the CDR3 is TGTGCCAGACACGGGACAGGGGGCAAGCAGTACTTC.

The chain links TRBV5-4 to TRBJ2-1; no firm D call. Germline V gives CDR1 SGHNT, CDR2 YYREEE (reference sequence). Trimming removed 0 bases at V and 8 bases at J, with 9 bases between. The CDR3 has 13 residues. The CDR3 region has the DNA TGTGCCAGCAGCTTGGCCGGAAGCGATGAGCAGTTCTTC. Amino acid sequence: CASSLAGSDEQFF. Full variable domain (remainder filled in from reference TRBV5-4 and TRBJ2-1): ETGVTQSPTHLIKTRGQQVTLRCSSQSGHNTVSWYQQALGQGPQFIFQYYREEENGRGNFPPRFSGLQFPNYSSELNVNALELDDSALYLCASSLAGSDEQFFGPGTRLTVL.

The chain has TRBV6-5 and TRBJ2-5, with TRBD1 matching 11 bases. V dropped 6 bases and J dropped 4; count of bases not matched to a gene: 4. Germline V gene data show CDR1 as MNHEY and CDR2 as SVGAGI. The length of the CDR3 is 14 residues. CDR3 DNA sequence: TGTGCCAGCAGCCAGGGACAGGGGGGAGAGACCCAGTACTTC. It specifies CASSQGQGGETQYF.

This clone was detected a few times. The CDR3 region is CASSTLTGNYGYTF. CDR3 DNA: TGCGCCAGCAGCACCCTCACAGGGAACTATGGCTACACCTTC. The chain employs TRBV5-1 and TRBJ1-2; D is perhaps TRBD1 (6 bases). This CDR3 comprises 14 residues. Trimming removed 4 bases at V and 2 bases at J, with 12 bases between. The germline V gene encodes CDR1 SGHRS and CDR2 YFSETQ.

The chain carries TRBV4-2 and TRBJ2-1; 12 positions match TRBD2. Germline V gives CDR1 LGHNA, CDR2 YNFKEQ. The length of the CDR3 is 21 residues. V lost 1 base and J lost 0; bases outside the gene matches: 13. The CDR3 loop reads CASSQVTPGLAGPSSYNEQFF. The DNA for the CDR3 is TGTGCCAGCAGCCAAGTTACTCCGGGACTAGCGGGCCCAAGCTCCTACAATGAGCAGTTCTTC.

The chain has TRBV5-8 and TRBJ1-2; D may be TRBD1 (6 bases). Germline loops: CDR1 SGHTS, CDR2 YDEGEE. CDR3 length: 15 residues. Trimming removed 3 bases from V and 4 bases from J, with 16 bases in between. CDR3 sequence: CASSSLGQGTYGYTF. The CDR3 region has the DNA TGTGCCAGCAGCTCCCTCGGGCAGGGGACCTATGGCTACACCTTC.

The V call is TRBV4-2, the J call TRBJ2-3; possibly TRBD2 for D (6 bases). The V and J ends lost 5 bases and 2 bases respectively, with 14 bases between them. In germline, CDR1 is LGHNA, CDR2 YNFKEQ. The CDR3 has 15 residues. The CDR3 is CASSASRDSTDTQYF. The CDR3 coding sequence is TGTGCCAGCAGCGCTAGCCGGGACTCCACAGATACGCAGTATTTT.

The genes are TRBV4-1 and TRBJ1-1, with TRBD1 identical over 7 bases. Germline trimming cut 1 base from V and 5 bases from J; bases unmatched to any gene: 7. The CDR3 is 15 residues long. Per germline, CDR1 MGHRA and CDR2 YSYEKL. CDR3 sequence (DNA): TGCGCCAGCAGCCAAGCGCACAGGGGACGAACTGAAGCTTTCTTT. Protein sequence: CASSQAHRGRTEAFF.

CDR3 in amino acids: CAISSSLGGSHNSPLHF. For the CDR3, the DNA is TGTGCCATCTCATCCTCCTTGGGGGGGAGTCATAATTCACCCCTCCACTTT. The V call is TRBV7-9, the J call TRBJ1-6, with D possibly matching TRBD1 (5 bases). Between the trimmed V and J ends, which lost 10 bases and 5 bases, there was a span of 24 bases. CDR3 length: 17 amino acids. The germline CDR1 and CDR2 sequences are SEHNR and FQNEAQ (reference sequence).

This clone was picked up a small number of times. This chain links TRBV19 with TRBJ2-7, with 8 bases that match TRBD1. V lost 4 bases and J lost 2; bases outside the gene matches: 7. The length of the CDR3 is 15 residues. Germline V gene data show CDR1 as LNHDA and CDR2 as SQIVND (reference sequence). CDR3 bases: TGTGCCAGTAGTACGACAGGGGCCGTAACCTACGAGCAGTACTTC. This sequence encodes CASSTTGAVTYEQYF.

In DNA, the CDR3 is TGTGCCAGCAGTAAACAGGGCGGCCAGCCCCAGCATTTT. As protein: CASSKQGGQPQHF. The chain employs TRBV27 and TRBJ1-5; a weak D match, TRBD1 (6 bases). The CDR3 spans 13 residues. Germline V gene sequence: CDR1 MNHEY, CDR2 SMNVEV (reference sequence). The ends were cut back, 5 bases at V and 7 bases at J, with 12 bases in the middle.